This TCR beta chain appears in the sequencing data of a study of cytomegalovirus exposure and HLA in healthy donors. The PCR made use of 60 Vbeta and 13 Jbeta primers. Sequencing used immunoSEQ multiplex PCR; TCRdb keeps in-frame clones, though not all of them. Seen here are about 140,000 clones, approximately 80% observed once, and the top ten hold 4.5%. The receptor was isolated from a man aged 40-49 years in good health and CMV-seronegative. Sequenced sample: PBMCs.

CDR3 loop: CASSLARGPYEQYF. CDR3 in DNA: TGCGCCAGCAGCTTGGCGCGGGGGCCCTACGAGCAGTACTTC. This sequence joins TRBV5-1 and TRBJ2-7; D may be TRBD2 (7 bases). Trimming left V 0 bases short and J 2 bases short, with 9 bases between. This CDR3 is built from 14 residues. CDR1 and CDR2 (germline): SGHRS, YFSETQ.